This entry is about one T cell receptor beta chain. The data were obtained in a study of blood T cell repertoires in COVID-19. The overall study: PBMCs, B-cell-depleted T cells, or T cells provided the cDNA or gDNA that made up the material.

Participant age was roughly 18 to 90 years, and participants resided in about 25 US areas. Cohort allocation depended upon clinical history that participants reported. The study recruited exposed participants who had met a COVID-19 case within 2 weeks before entry. Using immunoSEQ multiplex PCR, the repertoire was profiled, and TCRdb retains in-frame clones only, with some absent. The sample carries fewer than 350,000 clones, 85% recorded once. From germline, CDR1 is SEHNR and CDR2 FQNEAQ (reference sequence). V dropped 5 bases and J dropped 5; count of bases not matched to a gene: 11. The CDR3 runs to 16 residues.

This TCR was sampled from a woman in her 30s who had been exposed to COVID-19. The chain has TRBV7-9 and TRBJ1-5; 8 bases are shared with TRBD1. Specimen: PBMCs or T cells enriched from blood (not recorded which). CDR3 coding DNA: TGTGCCAGCAGCCCCGTCGACAGGGGACTTGATCAGCCCCAGCATTTT. Protein: CASSPVDRGLDQPQHF.